One sample yielded the 27 T cell receptor beta chains listed below, sequenced in a study of CD8 T cells in Susac syndrome. With random hexamers, reverse transcription was performed on about 0.5 to 1 ug of RNA. TCRdb reprocessed the immunoSEQ multiplex PCR reads via MiXCR and lists one record per CDR3 protein. Of approximately 100,000 distinct CDR3 sequences listed, 90% to 98% were seen once; the top ten hold 0.096%. Sequenced: CD4+ T cells from PBMCs. The receptor source for this set is a human donor in good health.

In nucleotides, the CDR3 is TGTGCCAGCAGCCTTGACAGGACCTCCTATAATTCACCCCTCCACTTT. Its protein is CASSLDRTSYNSPLHF. This chain joins TRBV5-6 and TRBJ1-6; TRBD1 might be the D (6 bases). Germline assignment: CDR1 SGHDT and CDR2 YYEEEE. The V end was cut by 4 bases, the J end by 0 bases, with 11 bases between. CDR3 length equals 16 residues.

J is TRBJ2-7 and V is TRBV2; 10 bases line up with TRBD1. Looked up from germline, CDR1 is SNHLY and CDR2 is FYNNEI. The CDR3 is made up of 16 amino acids. The V gene end was trimmed by 5 bases and the J gene end by 3 bases; junction bases not matched to a gene: 10. CDR3 loop: CASSPRTGGNLYEQYF. The DNA for the CDR3 is TGTGCCAGCAGTCCCCGGACAGGGGGGAACCTCTACGAGCAGTACTTC.

This clonotype has just one count. At one end the junction does not follow the germline gene, possibly because of a read error. The chain combines TRBV7-2 with TRBJ2-7; D is tentatively TRBD1 or TRBD2 (5 bases each). CDR1 and CDR2 (germline): SGHTA, FQGNSA. The CDR3 extends over 12 amino acids. The CDR3 loop is CASSSTGPSRHF. CDR3 sequence (DNA): TGTGCCAGCAGCTCTACGGGACCCTCGAGGCACTTC.

This chain uses TRBV28 with TRBJ2-1, with D tentatively TRBD2 (5 bases). The V gene lost 4 bases and the J gene lost 7 bases, with 11 bases spanning the gap. The CDR3 has 13 amino acids. Germline V gene sequence: CDR1 MDHEN, CDR2 SYDVKM. CDR3 DNA: TGTGCCAGCAGTTCACCCTCGGGGAATGAGCAGTTCTTC. Its translation is CASSSPSGNEQFF.

The rearrangement joins TRBV5-1 to TRBJ1-1; 10 bases agree with TRBD1. The germline V gene encodes CDR1 SGHRS and CDR2 YFSETQ. V trimming: 6 bases; J trimming: 3 bases; junction bases outside the gene matches: 5. The CDR3 sequence is 14 residues long. The CDR3 loop is CASTSGTGDTEAFF. In DNA form, the CDR3 reads TGCGCCAGCACCTCCGGGACAGGGGACACTGAAGCTTTCTTT. The full variable domain, in which reference TRBV5-1 and TRBJ1-1 provide the parts outside the CDR3, is KAGVTQTPRYLIKTRGQQVTLSCSPISGHRSVSWYQQTPGQGLQFLFEYFSETQRNKGNFPGRFSGRQFSNSRSEMNVSTLELGDSALYLCASTSGTGDTEAFFGQGTRLTVV.

V and J are TRBV20-1 and TRBJ2-1; 12 bases are a match to TRBD2. The CDR3 runs to 18 residues. Germline V CDR1 and CDR2: DFQATT, SNEGSKA (reference sequence). The ends lost 0 bases at V and 6 bases at J; junction bases unmatched: 12. The CDR3 protein is CSARDRSSGREVFNEQFF. The CDR3 bases are TGCAGTGCTAGAGATAGGTCTAGCGGGAGGGAGGTATTCAATGAGCAGTTCTTC.

This chain links TRBV5-4 with TRBJ2-2, with 10 bases lining up with TRBD1. Germline CDR1 SGHNT, CDR2 YYREEE (reference sequence). The CDR3 sequence is 14 residues long. Trimming at V came to 3 bases and at J to 7 bases, leaving 3 bases not matched to a gene. The CDR3 here is CASSWGQGNGELFF. In DNA, the CDR3 is TGTGCCAGCAGCTGGGGACAGGGGAACGGGGAGCTGTTTTTT.

CDR3 nucleotides: TGTGCCTGGAGTACGCGGACAGTCAGGGAGACCCAGTACTTC. Translating it yields CAWSTRTVRETQYF. This chain uses TRBV30 with TRBJ2-5, with D perhaps matching TRBD1 (6 bases). Germline-derived CDR1 and CDR2 are GTSNPN and SVGIG (reference sequence). The CDR3 is 14 amino acids. With 2 bases removed from V and 5 bases from J, the gap between germline ends came to 15 bases.

The rearrangement links TRBV7-9 to TRBJ1-5; 9 positions agree with TRBD1. After removal of 5 bases from V and 4 bases from J, the junction contained 9 bases not matched to a gene. The CDR3 spans 16 residues. From germline, CDR1 is SEHNR and CDR2 FQNEAQ (reference sequence). The CDR3 region has the DNA TGTGCCAGCAGCACGGATCCGGGACAGGGAAATCAGCCCCAGCATTTT. This sequence encodes CASSTDPGQGNQPQHF.

V gene TRBV6-1 combines with J gene TRBJ1-6, with TRBD1 matching over 7 bases. J was trimmed by 8 bases and V by 2 bases; bases with no gene match: 3. Germline assignment: CDR1 MNHNS and CDR2 SASEGT. This CDR3 region has 14 residues. For the CDR3, the DNA is TGTGCCAGCAGTGAAAACAGGGGTGATTCACCCCTCCACTTT. Amino acids: CASSENRGDSPLHF.

The chain recombines TRBV24-1 with TRBJ2-7; 10 nucleotides match TRBD1. The CDR3 has 15 residues. Germline V gene lookup returns CDR1 KGHDR and CDR2 SFDVKD. The V and J ends lost 5 bases and 3 bases, in that order; junction bases with no gene match: 6. CDR3 in DNA: TGTGCCACCAGTGCGCCGGGACAGGGGATCTACGAGCAGTACTTC. This translates into CATSAPGQGIYEQYF.

The rearrangement uses TRBV3-1 and TRBJ2-7; the D call may be TRBD1 or TRBD2 (5 bases each). The CDR3 is 14 residues long. V lost 4 bases to trimming and J lost 7 bases, with 17 bases between them. Germline V gene data show CDR1 as LGHDT and CDR2 as YNNKEL (reference sequence). The CDR3 spells CASSRRGRDDEQYF. The CDR3 region has the DNA TGTGCCAGCAGCCGCCGGGGCAGGGATGATGAGCAGTACTTC.

The chain recombines TRBV20-1 with TRBJ1-1; D may be TRBD1 (5 bases). Trimming shortened V by 3 bases and J by 3 bases, and 17 bases separated the two germline ends. CDR1 is DFQATT and CDR2 is SNEGSKA in the germline V gene (reference sequence). The CDR3 contains 15 residues. The CDR3 coding sequence is TGCAGTGCTAGTAAGGCAGGGAACCCCGACACTGAAGCTTTCTTT. The encoded protein is CSASKAGNPDTEAFF.

This chain uses TRBV6-5 with TRBJ2-2, with 11 bases that match TRBD2. CDR3 length: 21 amino acids. CDR1 and CDR2 (germline): MNHEY, SVGAGI. V gave up 6 bases and J gave up 5 bases; unmatched junction bases: 23. CDR3 region: CASSYEPGLAVLANWTGELFF. The CDR3 nucleotides are TGTGCCAGCAGCTACGAACCGGGACTAGCGGTTTTAGCGAACTGGACCGGGGAGCTGTTTTTT.

The chain carries TRBV3-1 and TRBJ2-5; weak D call: TRBD2 (6 bases). The CDR3 sequence is 15 residues long. V was pared by 1 base and J by 4 bases, with 13 bases between. The germline V gene has CDR1 LGHDT and CDR2 YNNKEL (reference sequence). This CDR3 is CASSQGDSYGETQYF. The DNA for the CDR3 is TGTGCCAGCAGCCAAGGGGACTCTTATGGAGAGACCCAGTACTTC.

CDR3 bases: TGTGCCAGCAGTTTCAGATTGAGGTCGGAGACCCAGTACTTC. Amino acid sequence: CASSFRLRSETQYF. This chain links TRBV28 with TRBJ2-5; D call uncertain. The CDR3 spans 14 residues. Trimming shortened V by 3 bases and J by 5 bases, and 13 bases separated the two germline ends. Germline CDR1 MDHEN, CDR2 SYDVKM.

The chain combines TRBV12-3 or TRBV12-4 with TRBJ2-7; no firm D call. The CDR3 runs 13 residues. Trimming took off 3 bases at V and 2 bases at J, with 8 bases between the two ends. The CDR3 nucleotides read TGTGCCAGCAGTTTGGCCAGGACCTACGAGCAGTACTTC. This translates into CASSLARTYEQYF.

This clonotype was counted a single time. V gene TRBV12-3 or TRBV12-4 combines with J gene TRBJ2-2; no firm D call. The CDR3 has 14 amino acids. Trimming pared 3 bases from V and 4 bases from J, leaving 9 bases between. The DNA for the CDR3 is TGTGCCAGCAGTTTCGGCGCCTTCACCGGGGAGCTGTTTTTT. Translation: CASSFGAFTGELFF.

The V and J genes are TRBV30 and TRBJ1-2, with D maybe TRBD1 (5 bases). The CDR3 sequence is 15 residues long. In germline, CDR1 is GTSNPN, CDR2 SVGIG (reference sequence). The V and J ends lost 0 bases and 0 bases respectively, with 11 bases between them. As DNA, the CDR3 is TGTGCCTGGAGTGTACCCAGGGCGGCTAACTATGGCTACACCTTC. Its protein product is CAWSVPRAANYGYTF.

The chain joins TRBV19 to TRBJ2-7; perhaps TRBD1 as D (5 bases). The length of the CDR3 is 13 residues. V was trimmed by 0 bases and J by 6 bases, leaving 9 bases between them. Germline V gene lookup returns CDR1 LNHDA and CDR2 SQIVND (reference sequence). The CDR3 DNA reads as TGTGCCAGTAGTATAGACAGGGCCGGCGAGCAGTACTTC. Amino acids: CASSIDRAGEQYF.

The chain uses TRBV28 and TRBJ2-5, with D perhaps TRBD1 (5 bases). This CDR3 region has 15 residues. With 3 bases removed from V and 1 base from J, the gap between germline ends came to 12 bases. The germline gives CDR1 MDHEN, CDR2 SYDVKM. In DNA form, the CDR3 reads TGTGCCAGCAGTTTGCTAAGGGGCCCCCAAGAGACCCAGTACTTC. Amino acids: CASSLLRGPQETQYF.

The chain has TRBV18 and TRBJ1-5; D remains ambiguous. This CDR3 has 13 amino acids. Germline V gene sequence: CDR1 KGHSH, CDR2 LQKENI. Trimming cost V 5 bases and J 3 bases, with 8 bases left between them. In nucleotides, the CDR3 is TGTGCCAGCTCAACCAGTGACAATCAGCCCCAGCATTTT. Protein sequence: CASSTSDNQPQHF. Supplemented by reference TRBV18 and TRBJ1-5, the full variable domain reads NAGVMQNPRHLVRRRGQEARLRCSPMKGHSHVYWYRQLPEEGLKFMVYLQKENIIDESGMPKERFSAEFPKEGPSILRIQQVVRGDSAAYFCASSTSDNQPQHFGDGTRLSIL.

The chain combines TRBV5-4 with TRBJ1-2; 9 positions agree with TRBD1. Germline V gene data show CDR1 as SGHNT and CDR2 as YYREEE (reference sequence). This CDR3 has 16 residues. The junction had 14 bases not matched to a gene; V was cut back by 4 bases and J by 7 bases. Here the CDR3 reads CASSQGQGSFMRGYTF. In nucleotides, the CDR3 is TGTGCCAGCAGCCAAGGACAGGGGTCGTTTATGCGTGGCTACACCTTC.

This sequence joins TRBV5-1 and TRBJ1-1, with D unresolved. The CDR3 totals 16 residues. The germline CDR1 and CDR2 sequences are SGHRS and YFSETQ. V was cut by 4 bases and J by 0 bases, with 16 bases left in between. The CDR3 nucleotides read TGCGCCAGCAGCAGGGCGTCGGCGGTGATGAACACTGAAGCTTTCTTT. Amino acids: CASSRASAVMNTEAFF. Combining the CDR3 with reference TRBV5-1 and TRBJ1-1 gives the whole variable domain KAGVTQTPRYLIKTRGQQVTLSCSPISGHRSVSWYQQTPGQGLQFLFEYFSETQRNKGNFPGRFSGRQFSNSRSEMNVSTLELGDSALYLCASSRASAVMNTEAFFGQGTRLTVV.

The rearrangement uses TRBV6-5 and TRBJ2-7; either TRBD1 or TRBD2 may fit D (5 bases each). Looked up from germline, CDR1 is MNHEY and CDR2 is SVGAGI. There are 17 residues in the CDR3. V was trimmed by 2 bases and J by 0 bases, leaving 17 bases between them. The CDR3 DNA reads as TGTGCCAGCAGTTACGGGGGAAAGGGGTTTAGCTCCTACGAGCAGTACTTC. Encoded protein: CASSYGGKGFSSYEQYF.

CDR3 protein: CASSEVFFGNYEQYF. The CDR3 nucleotides read TGTGCCAGCAGCGAGGTCTTTTTCGGTAATTACGAGCAGTACTTC. The rearrangement links TRBV5-6 to TRBJ2-7; D call uncertain. Germline V gives CDR1 SGHDT, CDR2 YYEEEE. V lost 4 bases and J lost 4, with 18 bases in between. The CDR3 covers 15 residues.

The chain has TRBV29-1 and TRBJ2-7; weak D call: TRBD2 (5 bases). V shed 6 bases and J shed 5 bases, with 20 bases lying between them. The CDR3 consists of 14 residues. The V gene's germline CDR1 is SQVTM and CDR2 ANQGSEA. Written as DNA, the CDR3 is TGCAGCGTCCTTGCGGGTTCGGGTGCTAACGAGCAGTACTTC. Its protein product is CSVLAGSGANEQYF.